A single sample is the source of the 5 T cell receptor beta chains below, sequenced in a study of shared clonotypes between healthy human individuals. Sequenced by immunoSEQ multiplex PCR; TCRdb stores in-frame clones only, minus some. The repertoire consists of roughly 2.5 million clones, with roughly nine tenths occurring once and the leading ten covering 0.13% to 0.15%. The material sequenced was naive CD4+ T cells sorted from blood. Subset specified: CD45RA+ positively selected. The receptors derive from a man younger than 35 in good health.

The rearrangement joins TRBV5-1 to TRBJ1-2; 11 nucleotides line up with TRBD1. The germline V gene encodes CDR1 SGHRS and CDR2 YFSETQ. The V and J ends lost 6 bases and 3 bases, in that order; junction bases with no gene match: 4. The CDR3 covers 14 residues. The DNA for the CDR3 is TGCGCCAGCAACGGACAGGGGGCCCACTATGGCTACACCTTC. It specifies CASNGQGAHYGYTF.

The gene calls are TRBV7-2 and TRBJ2-3; D is unclear. Trimming took 3 bases from V and 5 from J, leaving 3 bases between them. Germline V gene data show CDR1 as SGHTA and CDR2 as FQGNSA. The CDR3 spans 11 residues. The CDR3 DNA is TGTGCCAGCAGCTTTCAAGATACGCAGTATTTT. This codes for CASSFQDTQYF.

The rearrangement uses TRBV28 and TRBJ1-2; D is uncertain. From germline, CDR1 is MDHEN and CDR2 SYDVKM. With 7 bases removed from V and 5 bases from J, the gap between germline ends came to 11 bases. The CDR3 loop spans 12 amino acids. The CDR3 reads CASTFPPYGYTF. As DNA, the CDR3 is TGTGCCAGCACTTTCCCTCCTTATGGCTACACCTTC.

This chain links TRBV19 with TRBJ2-1, with D perhaps matching TRBD2 (6 bases). V lost 8 bases and J 0 bases, leaving 17 bases between the germline ends. CDR1 and CDR2 (germline): LNHDA, SQIVND (reference sequence). The CDR3 spans 16 residues. The CDR3 DNA reads as TGTGCCAGTTCACGTGGCGGGGCCGCCTCCTACAATGAGCAGTTCTTC. Translation gives CASSRGGAASYNEQFF.

The J gene is TRBJ2-3, the V gene TRBV11-2, with D possibly matching TRBD2 (6 bases). Trimming took off 1 base at V and 0 bases at J, with 14 bases between the two ends. Germline V gene lookup returns CDR1 SGHAT and CDR2 FQNNGV. The CDR3 runs 17 residues. The CDR3 sequence is CASSLGGAGTSTDTQYF. CDR3 bases: TGTGCCAGCAGCTTAGGTGGGGCGGGGACTAGCACAGATACGCAGTATTTT. Drawing the rest from reference TRBV11-2 and TRBJ2-3, the complete variable domain is EAGVAQSPRYKIIEKRQSVAFWCNPISGHATLYWYQQILGQGPKLLIQFQNNGVVDDSQLPKDRFSAERLKGVDSTLKIQPAKLEDSAVYLCASSLGGAGTSTDTQYFGPGTRLTVL.